The clone carrying this T cell receptor beta chain was seen ten or more times. The antigen is unknown. Exclusion of a patient resulted from uncontrolled infection, other autoimmune disease, pregnancy or lactation. Source material for PBMCs was less than 12 ml fresh peripheral blood. Regions amplified from RNA transcripts were the TCR beta CDR3 regions. During a first-round RT-PCR of the TCR CDR3, the HTBI primer set was used. MiXCR, applied by TCRdb to the multiplex PCR reads, yields one record per CDR3 protein. The data show 450,000 to 650,000 distinct CDR3 sequences, with around 14% seen just once and 7.1% held by the top ten. The CDR3 consists of 18 residues. With 5 bases removed from V and 2 bases from J, the gap between germline ends came to 23 bases. The germline V gene has CDR1 SGHVS and CDR2 FQNEAQ. These data originate in a study of T cells in Graves' hyperthyroidism and ophthalmopathy. General study points: Classification by a 13 V-J model distinguished ophthalmopathy from stable hyperthyroidism. Blood also carried most thyroid clonotypes expanded above 0.001.

The chain uses TRBV7-8 and TRBJ2-3; D gene unclear. Input material: blood. The clonotype comes from a woman aged 18-35 years with Graves' ophthalmopathy. CDR3 amino acids: CASSLPLVGPFTTDTQYF. CDR3 coding DNA: TGTGCCAGCAGCCTCCCTTTAGTCGGACCCTTCACCACAGATACGCAGTATTTT.